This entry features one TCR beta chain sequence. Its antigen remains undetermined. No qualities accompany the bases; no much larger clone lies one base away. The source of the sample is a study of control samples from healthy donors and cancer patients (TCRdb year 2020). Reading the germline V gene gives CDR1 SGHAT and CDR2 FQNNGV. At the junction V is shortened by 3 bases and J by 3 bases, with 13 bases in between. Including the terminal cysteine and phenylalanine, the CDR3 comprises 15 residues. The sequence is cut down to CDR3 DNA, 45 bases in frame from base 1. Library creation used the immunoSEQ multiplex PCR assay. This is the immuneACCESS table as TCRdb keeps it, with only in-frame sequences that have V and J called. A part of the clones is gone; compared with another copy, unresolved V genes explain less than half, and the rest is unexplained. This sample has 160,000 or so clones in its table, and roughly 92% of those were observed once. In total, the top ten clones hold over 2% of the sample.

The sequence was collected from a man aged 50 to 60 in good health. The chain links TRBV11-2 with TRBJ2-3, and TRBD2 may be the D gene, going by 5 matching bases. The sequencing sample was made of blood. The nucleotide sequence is TGTGCCAGCAGCTTTCGGGGAGCGCTTACAGATACGCAGTATTTT. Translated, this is CASSFRGALTDTQYF.